These 32 T cell receptor beta chains were sequenced from one sample in a study of neoadjuvant anti-PD-1 for oral cavity cancer. The table came from immunoSEQ multiplex PCR; TCRdb's copy has only in-frame clones and leaves some out. Of some 14,000 clones listed, 60% to 80% were seen once; the top ten hold 2.4%. Time point meaning: after neoadjuvant nivolumab, at surgical resection. Sample: PBMCs, taken after nivolumab (anti-PD-1) treatment. The receptors here all came from a person aged 35-79 years with oral cavity squamous cell carcinoma.

The chain combines TRBV4-1 with TRBJ2-3, with D possibly matching TRBD1 (5 bases). Trimming stripped 0 bases from V and 4 bases from J, with 14 bases between. Germline V gene lookup returns CDR1 MGHRA and CDR2 YSYEKL. CDR3 length: 16 residues. DNA for the CDR3: TGCGCCAGCAGCCAAGATAGGGGCCAAGGGGCAGATACGCAGTATTTT. This translates into CASSQDRGQGADTQYF.

The genes are TRBV2 and TRBJ2-5; D might be TRBD1 or TRBD2, each matching 5 bases. The CDR3 contains 14 residues. Germline values: CDR1 SNHLY, CDR2 FYNNEI. V dropped 6 bases and J dropped 0 bases, with 11 bases sitting between them. Here the CDR3 reads CASRTGTNQETQYF. The CDR3 DNA follows: TGTGCCAGCAGAACCGGGACGAACCAAGAGACCCAGTACTTC.

The table lists this clone with a few counts. This sequence joins TRBV6-6 and TRBJ1-3; TRBD1 matches 8 bases. The V segment lost 4 bases and the J segment 2 bases; nucleotides outside the gene matches: 7. CDR1 MNHNY and CDR2 SVGAGI come from the germline V gene (reference sequence). The CDR3 totals 16 residues. The CDR3 protein is CASSSGPGGAGNTIYF. The CDR3 coding sequence is TGTGCCAGCAGTTCAGGTCCAGGGGGCGCTGGAAACACCATATATTTT.

There are a few counts of this clone. The rearrangement joins TRBV6-1 to TRBJ1-5; TRBD1 is a possible D gene (5 bases). Trimming shortened V by 1 base and J by 7 bases, and 8 bases separated the two germline ends. There are 13 residues in the CDR3. Germline V gene lookup returns CDR1 MNHNS and CDR2 SASEGT. This CDR3 is CASSEGGTQPQHF. In DNA, the CDR3 is TGTGCCAGCAGTGAAGGGGGCACCCAGCCCCAGCATTTT.

The genes are TRBV4-1 and TRBJ1-4, with D tentatively TRBD1 (5 bases). Germline V gene lookup returns CDR1 MGHRA and CDR2 YSYEKL. CDR3 length: 13 residues. V was clipped by 1 base and J by 5 bases, with 5 bases between them. The DNA for the CDR3 is TGCGCCAGCAGCCAAGGGGGGAATGAAAAACTGTTTTTT. Protein product: CASSQGGNEKLFF.

This clone was seen only a few times. V is TRBV4-2 and J is TRBJ2-5; TRBD1 aligns across 7 bases. V gave up 5 bases and J gave up 2 bases; unmatched junction bases: 5. CDR1 is LGHNA, CDR2 YNFKEQ, per germline. There are 14 residues in the CDR3. This chain's CDR3 is CASSFSQGQETQYF. The CDR3 nucleotides read TGTGCCAGCAGCTTTTCACAGGGGCAAGAGACCCAGTACTTC.

The chain joins TRBV9 to TRBJ1-6; 12 nucleotides line up with TRBD1. Germline V gene lookup returns CDR1 SGDLS and CDR2 YYNGEE. V lost 4 bases to trimming and J lost 10 bases; unmatched junction nucleotides: 6. The CDR3 is 15 residues long. The CDR3 loop reads CASSTRDRGLSPLHF. The CDR3 DNA follows: TGTGCCAGCAGCACCCGGGACAGGGGGCTGTCACCCCTCCACTTT.

This clone turned up a few times. V gene TRBV30 combines with J gene TRBJ1-5; D may be TRBD1 (5 bases). In germline, CDR1 is GTSNPN, CDR2 SVGIG (reference sequence). The CDR3 is 15 residues long. V lost 0 bases and J 7 bases, leaving 16 bases between the germline ends. The DNA of the CDR3 is TGTGCCTGGAGTGTATTAGGGGCGCGGGGACAGCCCCAGCATTTT. It is translated as CAWSVLGARGQPQHF.

The CDR3 nucleotides are TGTGCCAGCAGCTTTGCAGGGGCGAACACTGAAGCTTTCTTT. As protein: CASSFAGANTEAFF. The chain combines TRBV11-2 with TRBJ1-1, with a weak D call TRBD1 (6 bases). From germline, CDR1 is SGHAT and CDR2 FQNNGV. V gave up 3 bases and J gave up 1 base, with 9 bases separating them. This CDR3 is built from 14 residues. The full variable domain, rest sourced from reference TRBV11-2 and TRBJ1-1, is EAGVAQSPRYKIIEKRQSVAFWCNPISGHATLYWYQQILGQGPKLLIQFQNNGVVDDSQLPKDRFSAERLKGVDSTLKIQPAKLEDSAVYLCASSFAGANTEAFFGQGTRLTVV.

This sequence joins TRBV4-1 and TRBJ2-4, with D possibly matching TRBD1 (5 bases). Germline V CDR1 and CDR2: MGHRA, YSYEKL. The germline V and J ends were trimmed by 3 bases and 7 bases, with 19 bases remaining between them. This CDR3 is built from 16 residues. The CDR3 reads CASSHPRGAVGNIQYF. The CDR3 DNA sequence: TGCGCCAGCAGCCATCCAAGGGGTGCCGTAGGGAACATTCAGTACTTC.

This sequence joins TRBV6-5 and TRBJ1-1; D ambiguous. Trimming took 6 bases from V and 1 from J, leaving 9 bases between them. The CDR3 is made up of 13 amino acids. Germline CDR1 MNHEY, CDR2 SVGAGI. CDR3 bases: TGTGCCAGCAGCCGGCTGAAGAACACTGAAGCTTTCTTT. Its translation is CASSRLKNTEAFF.

The chain links TRBV5-4 to TRBJ1-5, with D perhaps TRBD1 (6 bases). CDR3 length: 14 residues. From germline, CDR1 is SGHNT and CDR2 YYREEE (reference sequence). Trimming stripped 2 bases from V and 1 base from J, with 7 bases between. CDR3 sequence (DNA): TGTGCCAGCAGCTTACAGGGCAGCAATCAGCCCCAGCATTTT. Translated: CASSLQGSNQPQHF.

This clone turned up a few times. The gene calls are TRBV10-3 and TRBJ1-1; possibly TRBD1 for D (6 bases). This CDR3 has 13 residues. Germline V lookup: CDR1 ENHRY, CDR2 SYGVKD. With 6 bases removed from V and 4 bases from J, the gap between germline ends came to 12 bases. The DNA for the CDR3 is TGTGCCATCAGACGAGGGGGAGGCACTGAAGCTTTCTTT. Its translation: CAIRRGGGTEAFF.

The CDR3 is CASSVSGPAGYTF. For the CDR3, the DNA is TGTGCCAGCAGTGTTTCAGGGCCGGCTGGCTACACCTTC. The chain combines TRBV2 with TRBJ1-2; D may be TRBD1 (5 bases). Germline values: CDR1 SNHLY, CDR2 FYNNEI. The CDR3 has 13 residues. V gave up 4 bases and J gave up 7 bases, with 13 bases separating them.

The chain links TRBV5-1 to TRBJ2-1; no firm D call. This CDR3 contains 13 residues. V gave up 1 base and J gave up 0 bases, with 2 bases separating them. CDR1 and CDR2 (germline): SGHRS, YFSETQ. The CDR3 DNA follows: TGCGCCAGCAGCTTGAACTCCTACAATGAGCAGTTCTTC. It translates to CASSLNSYNEQFF. The variable domain in full, with the rest retrieved from reference TRBV5-1 and TRBJ2-1, is KAGVTQTPRYLIKTRGQQVTLSCSPISGHRSVSWYQQTPGQGLQFLFEYFSETQRNKGNFPGRFSGRQFSNSRSEMNVSTLELGDSALYLCASSLNSYNEQFFGPGTRLTVL.

The chain uses TRBV6-5 and TRBJ2-7; 12 positions agree with TRBD2. Germline loops: CDR1 MNHEY, CDR2 SVGAGI. Trimming removed 0 bases from V and 7 bases from J; junction bases left unmatched: 7. The CDR3 sequence is 16 residues long. The CDR3 here is CASSYSRLAGAKEQYF. In DNA form, the CDR3 reads TGTGCCAGCAGTTACTCGAGACTAGCGGGAGCGAAAGAGCAGTACTTC.

CDR3 sequence: CASSLLAGLETQYF. The CDR3 DNA is TGTGCCAGCAGCTTATTAGCGGGGCTGGAGACCCAGTACTTC. The rearrangement links TRBV6-5 to TRBJ2-5; 8 bases agree with TRBD2. Germline V gene data show CDR1 as MNHEY and CDR2 as SVGAGI. The CDR3 loop spans 14 amino acids. V dropped 6 bases and J dropped 5; count of bases not matched to a gene: 8.

This rearrangement joins TRBV20-1 to TRBJ2-1, with TRBD2 identical over 7 bases. Per germline, CDR1 DFQATT and CDR2 SNEGSKA (reference sequence). The CDR3 consists of 11 residues. CDR3 loop: CGLVGYNEQFF. DNA of the CDR3: TGCGGACTAGTAGGTTACAATGAGCAGTTCTTC.

The V gene is TRBV28, the J gene TRBJ2-1; 7 positions match TRBD1. J was trimmed by 2 bases and V by 6 bases; bases with no gene match: 10. Germline CDR1 MDHEN, CDR2 SYDVKM. CDR3 length: 16 residues. CDR3 nucleotides: TGTGCCAGCAGCCCTACGGGGCAGGGGGCCTACAATGAGCAGTTCTTC. This codes for CASSPTGQGAYNEQFF.

The chain is built from TRBV28 and TRBJ1-1; maybe TRBD1 (6 bases). Germline lookup yields CDR1 MDHEN and CDR2 SYDVKM. V was trimmed by 0 bases and J by 3 bases, leaving 17 bases between them. The CDR3 has 17 residues. The CDR3 nucleotides are TGTGCCAGCAGTTTATGGTCCGGGGGGCCCCGGGACACTGAAGCTTTCTTT. Encoded protein: CASSLWSGGPRDTEAFF. The variable domain in full, with the rest retrieved from reference TRBV28 and TRBJ1-1, is DVKVTQSSRYLVKRTGEKVFLECVQDMDHENMFWYRQDPGLGLRLIYFSYDVKMKEKGDIPEGYSVSREKKERFSLILESASTNQTSMYLCASSLWSGGPRDTEAFFGQGTRLTVV.

This clone turned up a few times. The rearrangement links TRBV19 to TRBJ1-2; perhaps TRBD1 as D (5 bases). There are 14 residues in the CDR3. CDR1 LNHDA and CDR2 SQIVND come from the germline V gene (reference sequence). Between the trimmed V and J ends, which lost 3 bases and 2 bases, there was a span of 10 bases. As DNA, the CDR3 is TGTGCCAGTAGTATGCAGGGAGGGAACTATGGCTACACCTTC. This translates into CASSMQGGNYGYTF.

The genes are TRBV7-3 and TRBJ1-2; perhaps TRBD1 as D (6 bases). V was trimmed by 6 bases and J by 7 bases, leaving 15 bases between them. Germline V gene sequence: CDR1 SGHTA, CDR2 FQGTGA. This CDR3 is 13 amino acids long. DNA of the CDR3: TGTGCCAGCAGTTTTACAGGGTTGAGTGGCTACACCTTC. It is translated as CASSFTGLSGYTF. Together with reference TRBV7-3 and TRBJ1-2, the CDR3 gives the full variable domain: GAGVSQTPSNKVTEKGKYVELRCDPISGHTALYWYRQSLGQGPEFLIYFQGTGAADDSGLPNDRFFAVRPEGSVSTLKIQRTERGDSAVYLCASSFTGLSGYTFGSGTRLTVV.

The J gene is TRBJ2-7, the V gene TRBV7-9, with no clear D. This CDR3 has 12 amino acids. The V gene lost 10 bases and the J gene lost 6 bases, with 16 bases spanning the gap. Germline V gene sequence: CDR1 SEHNR, CDR2 FQNEAQ (reference sequence). CDR3 loop: CATVGGLGEQYF. Written as DNA, the CDR3 is TGTGCCACCGTGGGTGGCTTGGGCGAGCAGTACTTC.

The CDR3 sequence: CASSPFAAPSRGAFF. The CDR3 DNA is TGTGCCAGCAGTCCCTTCGCGGCCCCATCCCGAGGGGCTTTCTTT. The chain couples TRBV4-2 to TRBJ1-1; D unresolved. Between the trimmed V and J ends, which lost 6 bases and 11 bases, there was a span of 25 bases. The V gene's germline CDR1 is LGHNA and CDR2 YNFKEQ. The CDR3 is made up of 15 amino acids.

Written as DNA, the CDR3 is TGTGCCTCCTCAGACGCGGCGTATGGCTACACCTTC. As protein: CASSDAAYGYTF. This chain connects TRBV28 to TRBJ1-2; D is ambiguous. V lost 11 bases and J 5 bases, leaving 15 bases between the germline ends. This CDR3 contains 12 residues. In germline, CDR1 is MDHEN, CDR2 SYDVKM.

The chain couples TRBV19 to TRBJ2-3; TRBD2 matches 13 bases. This CDR3 spans 19 amino acids. The germline V gene has CDR1 LNHDA and CDR2 SQIVND (reference sequence). V lost 5 bases, J lost 4 bases, and 15 bases stayed unmatched. The CDR3 region is CASSPDPWTSGSWADTQYF. The CDR3 DNA reads TGTGCCAGTAGTCCTGACCCTTGGACTAGCGGGAGTTGGGCAGATACGCAGTATTTT.

The V gene is TRBV7-9, the J gene TRBJ2-7; no clear D gene. V shed 5 bases and J shed 3 bases, with 8 bases lying between them. CDR1 is SEHNR and CDR2 is FQNEAQ in the germline V gene (reference sequence). The CDR3 covers 12 residues. As DNA, the CDR3 is TGTGCCAGCAGCCCAGGAATCTACGAGCAGTACTTC. It is translated as CASSPGIYEQYF.

The chain is built from TRBV19 and TRBJ1-5, with a possible D match to TRBD1 (6 bases). V was cut by 7 bases and J by 6 bases, with 22 bases left in between. CDR3 size: 16 residues. The V gene's germline CDR1 is LNHDA and CDR2 SQIVND (reference sequence). The CDR3 DNA follows: TGTGCCAGTATCCCGGTAGGGGGGGGAATCGGTCAGCCCCAGCATTTT. Translation: CASIPVGGGIGQPQHF. Using reference TRBV19 and TRBJ1-5 for the parts outside the CDR3, the full variable domain is DGGITQSPKYLFRKEGQNVTLSCEQNLNHDAMYWYRQDPGQGLRLIYYSQIVNDFQKGDIAEGYSVSREKKESFPLTVTSAQKNPTAFYLCASIPVGGGIGQPQHFGDGTRLSIL.

The chain is built from TRBV2 and TRBJ1-3; D ambiguous. Germline V gene data show CDR1 as SNHLY and CDR2 as FYNNEI. CDR3 length: 16 amino acids. Trimming removed 0 bases at V and 0 bases at J, with 9 bases between. The CDR3 DNA reads TGTGCCAGCAGTGAAGCGATGCTGAGCTCTGGAAACACCATATATTTT. Protein sequence: CASSEAMLSSGNTIYF.

By its share, this clone is medium-sized. The J gene is TRBJ1-6, the V gene TRBV5-6, with D possibly being TRBD1 (6 bases). This CDR3 has 13 residues. V lost 1 base to trimming and J lost 9 bases, with 8 bases between them. Germline assignment: CDR1 SGHDT and CDR2 YYEEEE. CDR3 amino acids: CASSLTGISPLHF. DNA of the CDR3: TGTGCCAGCAGCTTGACAGGGATTTCACCCCTCCACTTT.

This chain uses TRBV6-5 with TRBJ1-4; TRBD1 might be the D (6 bases). Germline CDR1 and CDR2: MNHEY and SVGAGI. V was trimmed by 4 bases and J by 5 bases, leaving 14 bases between them. The CDR3 length is 15 residues. DNA of the CDR3: TGTGCCAGCAGTTCAGGGACATATGGAAATGAAAAACTGTTTTTT. Amino acid sequence: CASSSGTYGNEKLFF.

The rearrangement links TRBV30 to TRBJ2-7, with D possibly matching TRBD2 (6 bases). Germline V lookup: CDR1 GTSNPN, CDR2 SVGIG (reference sequence). Trimming removed 3 bases from V and 4 bases from J, with 13 bases in between. The CDR3 runs to 13 residues. The CDR3 region has the DNA TGTGCCTGGAGGGCGGCAGGGAGGTACGAGCAGTACTTC. Amino acid sequence: CAWRAAGRYEQYF.